This T cell receptor beta chain came from a study of technical replicates of blood from a handful of donors. With 7 bases removed from V and 0 bases from J, the gap between germline ends came to 12 bases. CDR1 is MNHNS and CDR2 is SASEGT in the germline V gene. CDR3 length: 14 amino acids. Produced via immunoSEQ multiplex PCR; TCRdb's table is partial and in-frame only. Of 15,000 or so clones in the sample, approximately 90% are singletons; the top ten hold 12%. The receptor was derived from a human donor in good health. The J gene is TRBJ1-2, the V gene TRBV6-1; no clear D gene. Source material: PBMCs. The CDR3 nucleotides read TGTGCCAGCATTCTTGATGGAGCTAACTATGGCTACACCTTC. It specifies CASILDGANYGYTF.